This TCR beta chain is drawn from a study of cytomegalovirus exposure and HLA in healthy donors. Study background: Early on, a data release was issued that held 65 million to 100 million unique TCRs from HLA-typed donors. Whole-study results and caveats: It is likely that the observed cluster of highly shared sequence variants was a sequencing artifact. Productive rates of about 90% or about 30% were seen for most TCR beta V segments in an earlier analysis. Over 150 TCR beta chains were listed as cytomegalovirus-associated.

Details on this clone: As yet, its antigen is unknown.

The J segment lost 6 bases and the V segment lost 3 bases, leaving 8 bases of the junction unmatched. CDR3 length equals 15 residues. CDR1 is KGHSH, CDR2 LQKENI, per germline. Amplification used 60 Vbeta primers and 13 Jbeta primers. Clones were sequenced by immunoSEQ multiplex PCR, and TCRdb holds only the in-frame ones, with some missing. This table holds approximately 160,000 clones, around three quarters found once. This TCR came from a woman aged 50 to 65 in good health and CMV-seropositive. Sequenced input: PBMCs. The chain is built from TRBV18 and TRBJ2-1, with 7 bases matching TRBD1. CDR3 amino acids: CASSPTRTGLNEQFF. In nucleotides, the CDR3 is TGTGCCAGCTCACCTACGCGGACAGGTCTCAATGAGCAGTTCTTC.